This record concerns one T cell receptor beta chain sequence. The sample belongs to a study of T cell changes during pregnancy in multiple sclerosis. Assay used: immunoSEQ multiplex PCR; TCRdb lists only in-frame clones, some missing. This repertoire shows around 40,000 clones, about 92% found once; its top ten account for roughly 0.6%. The CDR3 is made up of 15 amino acids. The V and J ends lost 4 bases and 4 bases, in that order; junction bases with no gene match: 8. Per germline, CDR1 SEHNR and CDR2 FQNEAQ (reference sequence). Material: CD4+ T cells from peripheral blood mononuclear cells, obtained in the third trimester of pregnancy. This chain connects TRBV7-9 to TRBJ2-5; 8 nucleotides match TRBD1. The clonotype originates from a female donor with multiple sclerosis, enrolled in a pregnancy study. CDR3 loop: CASSSSGQAGETQYF. Written as DNA, the CDR3 is TGTGCCAGCAGCTCCTCGGGACAGGCTGGAGAGACCCAGTACTTC.